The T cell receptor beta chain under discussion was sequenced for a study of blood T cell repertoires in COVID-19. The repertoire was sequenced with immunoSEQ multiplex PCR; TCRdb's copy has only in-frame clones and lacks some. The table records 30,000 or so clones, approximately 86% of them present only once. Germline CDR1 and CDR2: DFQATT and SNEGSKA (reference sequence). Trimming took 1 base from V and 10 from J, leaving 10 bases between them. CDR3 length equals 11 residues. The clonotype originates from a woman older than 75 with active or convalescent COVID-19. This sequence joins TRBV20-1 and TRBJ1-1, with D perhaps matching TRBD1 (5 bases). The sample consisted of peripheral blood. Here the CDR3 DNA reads TGCAGTGCTAGAGGGATGCAGGGAGCTTTCTTT. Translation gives CSARGMQGAFF.